The rows below give T cell receptor beta chains drawn from one sample of a study of T cell responses to AZD1222 COVID-19 vaccine. Sequenced by immunoSEQ multiplex PCR; TCRdb stores in-frame clones only, minus some. The sample has some 54,000 clones; about 90% are singletons. The sample was peripheral blood, taken on day 0 of AZD1222 vaccination. These receptors originate from an adult in good health. The CDR3 runs from the conserved cysteine through the conserved F or W. A D gene is named only where the DNA matches it firmly.

TRBD2	TRBV7-9	TRBJ2-1	CASSLGLVPFEQFF
.	TRBV28	TRBJ1-3	CASKRVGNTIYF
.	TRBV12-3/TRBV12-4	TRBJ1-5	CASSLPGNQPQHF
.	TRBV19	TRBJ1-1	CASSIDRGAPEAFF
.	TRBV6-5	TRBJ1-2	CASRTGIGYTF
.	TRBV29-1	TRBJ2-7	CSVEGVDTYEQYF
.	TRBV3-1/TRBV3-2	TRBJ1-5	CASSRSGLGNQPQHF
.	TRBV28	TRBJ1-1	CASSLEKGSTEAFF
.	TRBV12-3/TRBV12-4	TRBJ1-2	CASSPGGGGYTF
.	TRBV28	TRBJ2-7	CASSLGSRVYEQYF
.	TRBV10-1	TRBJ2-1	CASSGENNNEQFF
.	TRBV18	TRBJ1-1	CASSPLEGTEAFF
.	TRBV28	TRBJ2-7	CASSSPVEFPYEQYF
.	TRBV6-5	TRBJ1-4	CASTLEGELFF
TRBD1	TRBV5-4	TRBJ2-2	CASSEDRVTGELFF
TRBD1	TRBV7-6	TRBJ1-4	CASSYRGRANEKLFF
TRBD1	TRBV27	TRBJ1-2	CASNKGQGNYGYTF
TRBD1	TRBV7-8	TRBJ1-3	CASSPRQGGNTIYF
.	TRBV7-2	TRBJ1-1	CASSLVAPNTEAFF
.	TRBV6-5	TRBJ2-7	CASSRDLTEYEQYF
.	TRBV11-3	TRBJ2-3	CASSESTDTQYF
.	TRBV10-3	TRBJ1-2	CAISAAYGYTF
TRBD1	TRBV5-4	TRBJ2-2	CASSPGQGRTTGELFF
.	TRBV24-1	TRBJ1-5	CATSDGGIHQPQHF
.	TRBV19	TRBJ1-1	CASSRRGAEAFF
TRBD1	TRBV25-1	TRBJ1-2	CASSLTGVGYTF
.	TRBV6-5	TRBJ1-3	CASSYRGAGSGNTIYF
.	TRBV6-1	TRBJ1-1	CASSEFIRGVGNTEAFF
.	TRBV5-5	TRBJ1-2	CASTPDGNYGYTF
.	TRBV29-1	TRBJ1-1	CSVIMNTEAFF
.	TRBV6-5	TRBJ1-5	CASSSRGLSNQPQHF
.	TRBV5-1	TRBJ1-1	CASSWEGDTEAFF